Following are 25 T cell receptor beta chains from one sample sequenced in a study of blood T cell repertoires in COVID-19 (dated by TCRdb to 2020 to 2021). The method was the immunoSEQ multiplex PCR assay. TCRdb provides this immuneACCESS table in a form limited to in-frame rearrangements. Some clones are lacking; in checked studies, under half of them reflect an unresolved V gene, and why the rest are absent is not known. The sample profile shows about 250,000 clones; more than 70% of them were found once. The biggest ten clones account for about 5.9% of the sample. Input material: peripheral blood. The receptors derive from a woman aged 25 to 39 with COVID-19, enrolled during active disease.

The V and J genes are TRBV19 and TRBJ1-2; 7 bases are shared with TRBD1. The CDR3 runs 15 residues. Losses at the gene ends were 3 bases for V and 1 base for J; bases not matched to a gene: 5. The germline V gene has CDR1 LNHDA and CDR2 SQIVND (reference sequence). CDR3 loop: CASSIPGQLNYGYTF. The DNA of the CDR3 is TGTGCCAGTAGTATTCCGGGACAGCTTAACTATGGCTACACCTTC.

V gene TRBV11-3 combines with J gene TRBJ2-5; 12 bases map to TRBD2. The CDR3 extends over 15 amino acids. Germline lookup yields CDR1 SGHNT and CDR2 YENEEA. Trimming cost V 1 base and J 5 bases; bases outside gene matches: 2. CDR3 loop: CASSLGLAGVETQYF. CDR3 nucleotides: TGTGCCAGCAGCTTAGGACTAGCGGGAGTCGAGACCCAGTACTTC. Looking up the rest from reference TRBV11-3 and TRBJ2-5 gives the full variable domain: EAGVVQSPRYKIIEKKQPVAFWCNPISGHNTLYWYLQNLGQGPELLIRYENEEAVDDSQLPKDRFSAERLKGVDSTLKIQPAELGDSAVYLCASSLGLAGVETQYFGPGTRLLVL.

This sequence joins TRBV6-2 or TRBV6-3 and TRBJ2-3; possibly TRBD2 for D (5 bases). The germline gives CDR1 MNHEY, CDR2 SVGEGT. There are 18 residues in the CDR3. Trimming removed 0 bases from V and 2 bases from J, with 18 bases in between. The DNA of the CDR3 is TGTGCCAGCAGTTACTCTACCGCCAAAGCCGGGGACACAGATACGCAGTATTTT. This encodes CASSYSTAKAGDTDTQYF.

The chain links TRBV5-4 to TRBJ2-1; D possibly corresponds to TRBD2 (6 bases). The CDR3 length is 16 residues. Trimming cost V 4 bases and J 0 bases, with 14 bases left between them. Germline values: CDR1 SGHNT, CDR2 YYREEE (reference sequence). DNA for the CDR3: TGTGCCAGCAGCGCGGCAGACGGGAGCTCCTACAATGAGCAGTTCTTC. It encodes CASSAADGSSYNEQFF.

The chain combines TRBV6-2 or TRBV6-3 with TRBJ2-7; 9 bases are shared with TRBD1. CDR1 and CDR2 from the germline V gene are MNHEY and SVGEGT. The CDR3 is 14 amino acids. J lost 4 bases, V lost 4 bases, and 5 bases had no gene match. Written as DNA, the CDR3 is TGTGCCAGCAGTTCGGACAGGGGTTCATACGAGCAGTACTTC. Translating gives CASSSDRGSYEQYF.

The chain combines TRBV27 with TRBJ1-3; 8 bases agree with TRBD1. After removal of 8 bases from V and 3 bases from J, the junction contained 9 bases not matched to a gene. Germline CDR1 reads MNHEY; CDR2 reads SMNVEV (reference sequence). This CDR3 is 15 amino acids long. The CDR3 DNA follows: TGTGCCAGCTCCAGGACAGGGCGTTATGGAAACACCATATATTTT. Its protein product is CASSRTGRYGNTIYF.

The gene calls are TRBV29-1 and TRBJ1-2, with 8 bases aligning to TRBD1. CDR3 size: 13 residues. Germline CDR1 SQVTM, CDR2 ANQGSEA. V was pared by 7 bases and J by 6 bases, with 10 bases of the junction left unmatched. The CDR3: CSDNLDRVNGYTF. Written as DNA, the CDR3 is TGCAGCGATAACTTGGACAGGGTCAATGGCTACACCTTC.

The chain carries TRBV27 and TRBJ1-4; D possibly corresponds to TRBD1 (6 bases). The CDR3 extends over 15 amino acids. Germline-derived CDR1 and CDR2 are MNHEY and SMNVEV (reference sequence). Trimming cost V 5 bases and J 8 bases, with 18 bases left between them. The CDR3 reads CASSPTGSEGEKLFF. CDR3 coding DNA: TGTGCCAGCAGTCCGACAGGAAGCGAGGGGGAAAAACTGTTTTTT.

This clone was seen more than once but under ten times. This chain joins TRBV7-2 and TRBJ1-4, with D perhaps matching TRBD1 (6 bases). Looked up from germline, CDR1 is SGHTA and CDR2 is FQGNSA. V was trimmed by 4 bases and J by 9 bases, leaving 21 bases between them. The CDR3 has 16 amino acids. The CDR3 is CASSSGAQGSTQKLFF. The DNA of the CDR3 is TGTGCCAGCAGCTCAGGGGCCCAGGGTAGTACCCAAAAACTGTTTTTT.

The gene calls are TRBV2 and TRBJ2-2, with D perhaps matching TRBD2 (5 bases). Between the trimmed V and J ends, which lost 6 bases and 0 bases, there was a span of 20 bases. Germline lookup yields CDR1 SNHLY and CDR2 FYNNEI. The CDR3 has 18 amino acids. Here the CDR3 reads CASRRGASTLSNTGELFF. For the CDR3, the DNA is TGTGCCAGCAGACGGGGAGCCTCTACACTGTCGAACACCGGGGAGCTGTTTTTT. The full variable domain, in which reference TRBV2 and TRBJ2-2 provide the parts outside the CDR3, is EPEVTQTPSHQVTQMGQEVILRCVPISNHLYFYWYRQILGQKVEFLVSFYNNEISEKSEIFDDQFSVERPDGSNFTLKIRSTKLEDSAMYFCASRRGASTLSNTGELFFGEGSRLTVL.

The V gene is TRBV3-1 (or the pseudogene TRBV3-2), the J gene TRBJ1-2; the D is unclear. CDR1 and CDR2 from the germline V gene are LGHDT and YNNKEL (reference sequence). The V and J ends lost 4 bases and 3 bases respectively, with 15 bases between them. The length of the CDR3 is 15 residues. The CDR3: CASSRSGGSYYGYTF. The CDR3 nucleotides read TGTGCCAGCAGCCGGAGCGGTGGGAGCTACTATGGCTACACCTTC.

This clone came up once. This chain joins TRBV29-1 and TRBJ2-2; 13 bases are shared with TRBD2. Germline CDR1 SQVTM, CDR2 ANQGSEA. CDR3 length: 14 amino acids. With 7 bases clipped from V and 5 bases from J, the junction kept 4 bases outside the gene matches. As DNA, the CDR3 is TGCAGCGCTAAGGGACTAGCGGGAACCGGGGAGCTGTTTTTT. Encoded protein: CSAKGLAGTGELFF.

The genes are TRBV19 and TRBJ1-3; 9 nucleotides align to TRBD1. Per the germline V gene, CDR1 is LNHDA and CDR2 is SQIVND (reference sequence). This CDR3 contains 16 residues. After removal of 7 bases from V and 1 base from J, the junction contained 8 bases not matched to a gene. CDR3 loop: CASNNYGQGSGNTIYF. As DNA, the CDR3 is TGTGCCAGTAACAACTACGGACAGGGGTCTGGAAACACCATATATTTT.

The chain has TRBV9 and TRBJ2-1; the match to TRBD2 covers 7 bases. The V segment lost 8 bases and the J segment 0 bases; nucleotides outside the gene matches: 5. CDR1 SGDLS and CDR2 YYNGEE come from the germline V gene. The CDR3 is 14 amino acids. CDR3 region: CASSGGSSYNEQFF. In DNA form, the CDR3 reads TGTGCCAGTTCCGGGGGGAGCTCCTACAATGAGCAGTTCTTC.

This chain connects TRBV5-1 to TRBJ2-3; maybe TRBD1 (5 bases). Germline loops: CDR1 SGHRS, CDR2 YFSETQ. The CDR3 is 14 amino acids. V lost 4 bases and J lost 6, with 15 bases in between. As DNA, the CDR3 is TGCGCCAGCAGCCCGCTGTCAGGGTGGGATACGCAGTATTTT. It yields the protein CASSPLSGWDTQYF.

This clone was recorded a few times. The chain is built from TRBV29-1 and TRBJ2-7; 11 positions agree with TRBD2. Germline CDR1 SQVTM, CDR2 ANQGSEA. The V segment lost 6 bases and the J segment 12 bases; nucleotides outside the gene matches: 13. The CDR3 totals 13 residues. The CDR3 DNA follows: TGCAGCGTGAGGGGTAGCGGGGGGGACCTGCGGTACTTC. The encoded protein is CSVRGSGGDLRYF.

The rearrangement joins TRBV5-5 to TRBJ2-7; D uncertain. This CDR3 is built from 14 residues. V lost 2 bases and J 2 bases, leaving 11 bases between the germline ends. CDR1 and CDR2 from the germline V gene are SGHKS and YYEKEE (reference sequence). The CDR3 DNA reads TGTGCCAGCAGCTTCTTAGTCGAACCCTACGAGCAGTACTTC. Residues: CASSFLVEPYEQYF.

V gene TRBV4-3 combines with J gene TRBJ2-5; 7 bases map to TRBD2. Germline CDR1 reads LGHNA; CDR2 reads YSLEER. The V and J ends lost 0 bases and 5 bases, in that order; junction bases with no gene match: 9. This CDR3 region has 16 residues. CDR3 bases: TGCGCCAGCAGCCAAGATAGGGCGGGAGTGATCGAGACCCAGTACTTC. The encoded protein is CASSQDRAGVIETQYF.

This chain joins TRBV5-1 and TRBJ2-1; D perhaps matches TRBD2 (5 bases). CDR3 length equals 15 residues. V dropped 1 base and J dropped 0 bases, with 8 bases sitting between them. CDR1 is SGHRS, CDR2 YFSETQ, per germline. CDR3 nucleotides: TGCGCCAGCAGCTTGATGAGCGGCTCCTACAATGAGCAGTTCTTC. Its translation is CASSLMSGSYNEQFF.

V and J are TRBV10-3 and TRBJ1-1; 8 bases agree with TRBD1. The length of the CDR3 is 14 residues. With 3 bases clipped from V and 1 base from J, the junction kept 1 base outside the gene matches. CDR1 is ENHRY and CDR2 is SYGVKD in the germline V gene. This chain's CDR3 is CAISDRGRNTEAFF. Here the CDR3 DNA reads TGTGCCATCAGTGACAGGGGGCGGAACACTGAAGCTTTCTTT.

This chain uses TRBV18 with TRBJ2-7; D is perhaps TRBD1 (5 bases). Germline V gives CDR1 KGHSH, CDR2 LQKENI. The V gene lost 8 bases and the J gene lost 4 bases, with 18 bases spanning the gap. The CDR3 totals 14 residues. CDR3 sequence reads: CASTTAQGWYEQYF. CDR3 DNA: TGTGCCAGCACTACCGCCCAGGGATGGTACGAGCAGTACTTC.

This sequence joins TRBV7-2 and TRBJ2-2; 8 bases fit TRBD2. CDR1 is SGHTA, CDR2 FQGNSA, per germline. This CDR3 is built from 17 residues. J lost 7 bases, V lost 4 bases, and 14 bases had no gene match. CDR3 sequence reads: CASSSRLAGLEHGELFF. In DNA form, the CDR3 reads TGTGCCAGCAGCTCCCGCCTTGCGGGACTAGAACACGGGGAGCTGTTTTTT.

The chain joins TRBV5-1 to TRBJ2-7; no clear D gene. Trimming cost V 3 bases and J 1 base, with 2 bases left between them. This CDR3 region has 11 residues. The germline V gene has CDR1 SGHRS and CDR2 YFSETQ. CDR3 sequence reads: CASSSSYEQYF. CDR3 nucleotides: TGCGCCAGCAGCTCATCCTACGAGCAGTACTTC. The full variable domain, rest sourced from reference TRBV5-1 and TRBJ2-7, is KAGVTQTPRYLIKTRGQQVTLSCSPISGHRSVSWYQQTPGQGLQFLFEYFSETQRNKGNFPGRFSGRQFSNSRSEMNVSTLELGDSALYLCASSSSYEQYFGPGTRLTVT.

The gene calls are TRBV28 and TRBJ1-5; tentative D call: TRBD1 (6 bases). Germline V gene sequence: CDR1 MDHEN, CDR2 SYDVKM. This CDR3 region has 15 residues. V lost 7 bases, J lost 6 bases, and 19 bases lay in between. CDR3 in DNA: TGTGCCAGCACAGCCGGGGGGGGGCGAGGTCAGCCCCAGCATTTT. This gives the protein CASTAGGGRGQPQHF.

For the CDR3, the DNA is TGTGCCAGCACCAACGGGGGGACAGGGGGCTTGAGCAATCAGCCCCAGCATTTT. Translation: CASTNGGTGGLSNQPQHF. This chain uses TRBV6-4 with TRBJ1-5, with TRBD1 matching over 12 bases. The CDR3 extends over 18 amino acids. Germline lookup yields CDR1 MRHNA and CDR2 SNTAGT. J was trimmed by 1 base and V by 7 bases; bases with no gene match: 11.